The rows below give T cell receptor beta chains drawn from one sample of a study of CD8+ T cells in alopecia areata. The assay was immunoSEQ multiplex PCR, and TCRdb's table has in-frame clones only and misses some. The sample consists of a few hundred thousand clones, more than 30% of them appearing once. The sample in question was CD4+ T cells sorted from blood, obtained around week 31, from a patient treated with tofacitinib. These receptors all come from a human donor with alopecia areata. Both conserved end residues are trimmed from each CDR3. Fields, in order: J gene, clone size, V gene, CDR3 protein. Rows give clone size only sometimes, using once, few, many, or a class for an expanded clone.

TRBJ1-1 few TRBV29-1 SGRSGSTEAF
TRBJ2-3 few TRBV12-5 ASGFRESTDTQY
TRBJ2-7 - TRBV5-6 ASSRPINSGKYEQY
TRBJ1-4 few TRBV27 ASSFSYNEKLF
TRBJ1-2 - TRBV7-9 ASTTERYGYT
TRBJ1-2 - TRBV5-1 ASSLEGPYGYT
TRBJ2-2 few TRBV28 ASRHQWDRGTGELF
TRBJ2-5 - TRBV6-5 ASSFDKGVPY
TRBJ2-5 - TRBV19 ASSIRVQETQY
TRBJ1-5 - TRBV7-3 ASSLNINQPQH
TRBJ2-3 few TRBV6-6 ASSYRSTDTQY
TRBJ2-5 - TRBV5-1 ASSLERPGGETQY
TRBJ1-2 - TRBV30 AWSVHPGLAYGYT
TRBJ2-5 - TRBV7-8 ASSLVPTIKRSQETQY